The entry below describes one T cell receptor (beta chain). These data come from a study of CD8+ T cells in alopecia areata. RNA extraction and reverse transcription yielded cDNA as sequencing template. The assay was immunoSEQ multiplex PCR, and TCRdb's table has in-frame clones only and misses some. The data contain around 210,000 clones, 50% to 75% of them singletons. The germline gives CDR1 GTSNPN, CDR2 SVGIG (reference sequence). The CDR3 totals 13 residues. Trimming pared 2 bases from V and 5 bases from J, leaving 7 bases between. Treatment specified: oral pan-JAK inhibitor, 5-10 mg twice daily. The starting material was CD4+ T cells sorted from blood, obtained at week 4, from a patient treated with tofacitinib. The source is a human donor with alopecia areata. This rearrangement joins TRBV30 to TRBJ1-6, with D uncertain. CDR3 DNA: TGTGCCTGGAGTACCGAGCATAATTCACCCCTCCACTTT. Translated: CAWSTEHNSPLHF.